This T cell receptor (beta chain) was profiled in a study of control samples from healthy donors and cancer patients. The CDR3 is 14 amino acids. CDR1 is LGHDT, CDR2 YNNKEL, per germline (reference sequence). With 7 bases clipped from V and 5 bases from J, the junction kept 6 bases outside the gene matches. Only in-frame clones appear in the TCRdb table, and some are missing; sequencing was by immunoSEQ multiplex PCR. Here the sample spans some 200,000 clones, about 93% being singletons. Sequencing used blood. The sequence was obtained from a man in his forties or fifties in good health. The chain links TRBV3-1 (or the pseudogene TRBV3-2) to TRBJ2-5; 11 bases fit TRBD2. DNA for the CDR3: TGTGCCAGCACCATAGCGGGGGGGCCGGAGACCCAGTACTTC. Its translation: CASTIAGGPETQYF.